Shown below are 21 T cell receptor beta chains from a single sample sequenced in a study of T cell responses to AZD1222 COVID-19 vaccine. Sequencing was performed with immunoSEQ multiplex PCR; in TCRdb, only in-frame clones are kept and a portion is missing. The sample consists of 88,000 or so clones, 85% to 90% of them appearing once. The specimen was peripheral blood, collected 28 days after the second AZD1222 dose. The receptors were sampled from an adult who received the AZD1222 COVID-19 vaccine.

The DNA for the CDR3 is TGTGCCAGTAGCACTGGGACAGGGGGCTTTATCCCTGAAGCTTTCTTT. It codes for CASSTGTGGFIPEAFF. The J gene is TRBJ1-1, the V gene TRBV19; TRBD1 aligns across 12 bases. Germline CDR1 reads LNHDA; CDR2 reads SQIVND (reference sequence). Trimming took 6 bases from V and 6 from J; bases not matched to a gene: 11. There are 16 residues in the CDR3.

V gene TRBV20-1 combines with J gene TRBJ2-1; no firm D call. This CDR3 is 11 amino acids long. Trimming cost V 7 bases and J 4 bases, with 8 bases left between them. Per the germline V gene, CDR1 is DFQATT and CDR2 is SNEGSKA (reference sequence). The CDR3: CSGSEYNEQFF. DNA of the CDR3: TGCAGTGGGAGTGAGTACAATGAGCAGTTCTTC.

The chain has TRBV11-2 and TRBJ2-1, with D hard to call. CDR1 is SGHAT and CDR2 is FQNNGV in the germline V gene. The V gene lost 5 bases and the J gene lost 13 bases, with 21 bases spanning the gap. This CDR3 has 14 amino acids. The CDR3 spells CASSRLTALHLQFF. Written as DNA, the CDR3 is TGTGCCAGCAGCCGCTTGACGGCCCTTCACCTTCAGTTCTTC.

This chain uses TRBV6-5 with TRBJ2-2; D remains ambiguous. V gave up 9 bases and J gave up 6 bases, with 8 bases separating them. Germline V gene lookup returns CDR1 MNHEY and CDR2 SVGAGI. This CDR3 region has 11 residues. The CDR3, as DNA: TGTGCCAGGGGTGGGGCCGGGGAGCTGTTTTTT. It specifies CARGGAGELFF.

The CDR3 DNA sequence: TGTGCCAGCACCCCAACGGGGTGGGGGGGCCTTGATACGCAGTATTTT. Protein: CASTPTGWGGLDTQYF. The chain carries TRBV5-6 and TRBJ2-3; D might be TRBD2 (7 bases). The ends were cut back, 6 bases at V and 6 bases at J, with 23 bases in the middle. The germline CDR1 and CDR2 sequences are SGHDT and YYEEEE. The CDR3 consists of 16 residues.

The V call is TRBV6-6, the J call TRBJ1-6; 10 bases agree with TRBD1. The CDR3 has 16 amino acids. Germline CDR1 and CDR2: MNHNY and SVGAGI (reference sequence). Unmatched junction bases numbered 4, after V lost 2 bases and J lost 6 bases. The CDR3 protein is CASSYRDRGGNSPLHF. CDR3 bases: TGTGCCAGCAGTTACCGGGACAGGGGAGGTAATTCACCCCTCCACTTT.

The rearrangement uses TRBV5-6 and TRBJ1-1; D not resolved. The CDR3 loop spans 15 amino acids. V shed 4 bases and J shed 1 base, with 14 bases lying between them. The V gene's germline CDR1 is SGHDT and CDR2 YYEEEE. CDR3 in amino acids: CASSRVGSKNTEAFF. CDR3 nucleotide sequence: TGTGCCAGCAGCCGGGTGGGCAGTAAGAACACTGAAGCTTTCTTT.

This chain uses TRBV3-1 (or the pseudogene TRBV3-2) with TRBJ2-7, with D perhaps being TRBD1 or TRBD2 (5 bases each). The CDR3 is made up of 17 amino acids. V was pared by 1 base and J by 2 bases, with 18 bases between. Germline values: CDR1 LGHDT, CDR2 YNNKEL (reference sequence). The CDR3 DNA is TGTGCCAGCAGCCAAGTAACCGGGACCGCATGGGCCTACGAGCAGTACTTC. Residues: CASSQVTGTAWAYEQYF.

The chain employs TRBV11-2 and TRBJ2-2; 12 bases are shared with TRBD2. There are 16 residues in the CDR3. The V and J ends lost 7 bases and 6 bases, in that order; junction bases with no gene match: 9. Germline CDR1 is SGHAT and CDR2 is FQNNGV. The CDR3 DNA sequence: TGTGCCAGCACTTCTGCTAGCGGGGGGGCCTCCGGGGAGCTGTTTTTT. It yields the protein CASTSASGGASGELFF.

The CDR3 sequence is CASSQGRRDIQYF. The CDR3 bases are TGTGCCAGCAGCCAAGGTCGCAGGGACATTCAGTACTTC. This sequence joins TRBV3-1 (or the pseudogene TRBV3-2) and TRBJ2-4; a weak D match, TRBD1 (5 bases). V dropped 1 base and J dropped 8 bases, with 9 bases sitting between them. Germline V gives CDR1 LGHDT, CDR2 YNNKEL (reference sequence). CDR3 length: 13 residues.

CDR3 coding DNA: TGTGCCATCAGTGACCAGGGTACTAGAGTTTACGAGCAGTACTTC. Amino acid sequence: CAISDQGTRVYEQYF. This chain connects TRBV10-3 to TRBJ2-7; D is tentatively TRBD1 or TRBD2 (5 bases each). V dropped 3 bases and J dropped 4 bases, with 16 bases sitting between them. Germline V CDR1 and CDR2: ENHRY, SYGVKD. CDR3 length: 15 residues.

The V and J genes are TRBV19 and TRBJ2-6, with TRBD1 matching 8 bases. CDR1 LNHDA and CDR2 SQIVND come from the germline V gene (reference sequence). Trimming took 7 bases from V and 4 from J; bases not matched to a gene: 6. CDR3 length equals 15 residues. In DNA form, the CDR3 reads TGTGCCAGTACCTCGACAGGGGCAGGGGCCAACGTCCTGACTTTC. This gives the protein CASTSTGAGANVLTF.

V and J are TRBV28 and TRBJ1-2; unclear D gene. Germline loops: CDR1 MDHEN, CDR2 SYDVKM. CDR3 length equals 14 residues. Trimming pared 5 bases from V and 4 bases from J, leaving 14 bases between. CDR3 nucleotide sequence: TGTGCCAGCAGTGCGGGTGGGGAGGGCTATGGCTACACCTTC. Translating gives CASSAGGEGYGYTF.

This chain joins TRBV2 and TRBJ1-4; a weak D match, TRBD1 (6 bases). The V end lost 11 bases, the J end lost 3 bases, and 16 bases lay between the germline ends. The germline V gene has CDR1 SNHLY and CDR2 FYNNEI. There are 14 residues in the CDR3. In DNA, the CDR3 is TGTGCCGCCAGAGGCCCAGGGGCTAATGAAAAACTGTTTTTT. Its translation: CAARGPGANEKLFF.

The chain has TRBV7-3 and TRBJ2-5, with D possibly TRBD2 on 6 matching bases. V was cut by 5 bases and J by 5 bases, with 15 bases left in between. The CDR3 is 14 amino acids. Germline V CDR1 and CDR2: SGHTA, FQGTGA. CDR3 protein: CASSAWGVGETQYF. The CDR3, as DNA: TGTGCCAGCAGCGCCTGGGGGGTGGGCGAGACCCAGTACTTC.

This clone came up once. The rearrangement uses TRBV5-1 and TRBJ2-7; D is ambiguous. The V and J ends lost 4 bases and 2 bases respectively, with 13 bases between them. The CDR3 spans 14 residues. Per germline, CDR1 SGHRS and CDR2 YFSETQ. This CDR3 reads CASSAGTMTYEQYF. DNA for the CDR3: TGCGCCAGCAGCGCAGGAACAATGACCTACGAGCAGTACTTC.

The rearrangement links TRBV6-2 or TRBV6-3 to TRBJ1-5; D remains unclear. In germline, CDR1 is MNHEY, CDR2 SVGEGT. The CDR3 spans 17 residues. V lost 5 bases to trimming and J lost 0 bases, with 17 bases between them. In DNA form, the CDR3 reads TGTGCCAGCAGTCTCCTCCTGGGCCCGAATAGCAATCAGCCCCAGCATTTT. Translated: CASSLLLGPNSNQPQHF.

This clone was picked up one time. The V call is TRBV6-1, the J call TRBJ1-2, with a tentative D call TRBD1 (5 bases). This CDR3 comprises 13 residues. Germline assignment: CDR1 MNHNS and CDR2 SASEGT. V was shortened by 0 bases and J by 8 bases, with 10 bases between the two germline ends. CDR3 bases: TGTGCCAGCAGTGAAGCGGGGGTCGGCGGCTACACCTTC. This codes for CASSEAGVGGYTF.

The V gene is TRBV7-2, the J gene TRBJ2-1, with a possible D match to TRBD1 (6 bases). V was trimmed by 1 base and J by 4 bases, leaving 8 bases between them. CDR1 is SGHTA, CDR2 FQGNSA, per germline. This CDR3 comprises 14 residues. CDR3 protein: CASSLDTGYNEQFF. The CDR3 nucleotides read TGTGCCAGCAGCTTAGATACAGGGTACAATGAGCAGTTCTTC.

The genes are TRBV7-9 and TRBJ2-1; D gene ambiguous. CDR1 SEHNR and CDR2 FQNEAQ come from the germline V gene (reference sequence). Trimming shortened V by 8 bases and J by 7 bases, and 6 bases separated the two germline ends. The CDR3 loop spans 10 amino acids. The CDR3 nucleotides read TGTGCCAGCGAAGTAAATGAGCAGTTCTTC. Amino acid sequence: CASEVNEQFF.

This clone was detected once. The CDR3 DNA reads TGTGCCTGGAGAAAACGGGACCGGAGGACCTATGGCTACACCTTC. Translated, it gives CAWRKRDRRTYGYTF. The chain is built from TRBV30 and TRBJ1-2; the D gene is possibly TRBD1 (5 bases). V gave up 3 bases and J gave up 4 bases, with 18 bases separating them. CDR3 length: 15 residues. Germline assignment: CDR1 GTSNPN and CDR2 SVGIG (reference sequence).